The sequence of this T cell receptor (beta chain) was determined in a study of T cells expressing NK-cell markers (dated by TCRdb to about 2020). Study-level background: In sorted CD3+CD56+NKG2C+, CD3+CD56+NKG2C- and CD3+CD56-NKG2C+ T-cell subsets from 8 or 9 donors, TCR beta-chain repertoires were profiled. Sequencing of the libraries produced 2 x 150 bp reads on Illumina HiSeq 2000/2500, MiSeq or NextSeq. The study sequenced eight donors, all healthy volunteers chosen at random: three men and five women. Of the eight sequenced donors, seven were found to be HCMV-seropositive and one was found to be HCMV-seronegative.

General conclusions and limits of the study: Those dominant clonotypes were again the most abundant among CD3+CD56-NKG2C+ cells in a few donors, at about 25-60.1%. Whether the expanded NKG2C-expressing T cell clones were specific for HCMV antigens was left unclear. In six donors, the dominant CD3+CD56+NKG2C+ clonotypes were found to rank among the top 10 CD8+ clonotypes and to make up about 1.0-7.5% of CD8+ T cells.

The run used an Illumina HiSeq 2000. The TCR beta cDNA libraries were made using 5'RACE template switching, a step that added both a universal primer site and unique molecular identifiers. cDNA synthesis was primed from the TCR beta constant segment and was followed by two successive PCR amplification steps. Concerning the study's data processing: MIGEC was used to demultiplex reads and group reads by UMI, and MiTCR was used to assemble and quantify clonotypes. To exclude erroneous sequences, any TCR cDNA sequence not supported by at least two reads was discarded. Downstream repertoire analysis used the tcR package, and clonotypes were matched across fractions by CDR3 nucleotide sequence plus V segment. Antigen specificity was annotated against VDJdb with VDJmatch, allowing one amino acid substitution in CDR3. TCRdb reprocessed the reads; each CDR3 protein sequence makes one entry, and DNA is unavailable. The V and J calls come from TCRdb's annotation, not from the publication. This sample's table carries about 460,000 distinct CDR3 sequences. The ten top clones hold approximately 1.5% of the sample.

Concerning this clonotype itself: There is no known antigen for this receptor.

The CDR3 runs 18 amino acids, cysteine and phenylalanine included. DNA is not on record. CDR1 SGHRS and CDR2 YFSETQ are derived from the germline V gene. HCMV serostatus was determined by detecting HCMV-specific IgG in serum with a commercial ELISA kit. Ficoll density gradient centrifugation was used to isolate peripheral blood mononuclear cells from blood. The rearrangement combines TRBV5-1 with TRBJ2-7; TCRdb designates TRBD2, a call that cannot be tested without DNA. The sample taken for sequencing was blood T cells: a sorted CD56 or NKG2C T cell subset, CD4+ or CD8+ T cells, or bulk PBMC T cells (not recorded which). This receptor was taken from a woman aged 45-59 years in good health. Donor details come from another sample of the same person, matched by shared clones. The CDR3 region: CASSLTLAGAPGDYEQYF.